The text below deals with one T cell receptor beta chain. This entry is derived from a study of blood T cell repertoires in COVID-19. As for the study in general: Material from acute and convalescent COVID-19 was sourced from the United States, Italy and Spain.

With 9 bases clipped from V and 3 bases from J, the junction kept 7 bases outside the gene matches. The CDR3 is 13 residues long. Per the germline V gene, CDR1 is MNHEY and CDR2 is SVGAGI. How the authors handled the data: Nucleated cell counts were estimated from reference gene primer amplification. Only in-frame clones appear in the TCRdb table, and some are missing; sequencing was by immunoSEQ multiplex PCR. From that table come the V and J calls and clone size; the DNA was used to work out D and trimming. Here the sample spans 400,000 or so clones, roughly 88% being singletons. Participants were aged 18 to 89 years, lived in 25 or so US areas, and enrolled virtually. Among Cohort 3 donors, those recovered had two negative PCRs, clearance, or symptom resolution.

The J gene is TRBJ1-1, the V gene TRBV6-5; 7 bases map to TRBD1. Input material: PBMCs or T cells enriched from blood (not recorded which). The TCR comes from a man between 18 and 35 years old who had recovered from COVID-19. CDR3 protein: CASRQGFHTEAFF. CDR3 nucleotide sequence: TGTGCCAGTAGACAGGGTTTTCACACTGAAGCTTTCTTT.